The 5 T cell receptor beta chains reported below all come from one sample, sequenced in a study of control samples from healthy donors and cancer patients. Data came from immunoSEQ multiplex PCR; TCRdb stores just in-frame clones and leaves some out. This listing includes about 190,000 clones. What was sequenced was blood. The receptors here all came from a woman between 25 and 40 years old in good health.

The chain has TRBV7-9 and TRBJ1-2, with 7 bases identical to TRBD1. J was trimmed by 8 bases and V by 0 bases; bases with no gene match: 9. CDR1 is SEHNR and CDR2 is FQNEAQ in the germline V gene (reference sequence). This CDR3 has 15 amino acids. The CDR3 loop reads CASSLALNRGIGYTF. Written as DNA, the CDR3 is TGTGCCAGCAGCTTAGCGCTTAACAGGGGAATCGGCTACACCTTC.

The V call is TRBV29-1, the J call TRBJ2-1, with 9 positions matching TRBD1. V was pared by 0 bases and J by 5 bases, with 11 bases of the junction left unmatched. There are 17 residues in the CDR3. The germline V gene encodes CDR1 SQVTM and CDR2 ANQGSEA. The CDR3 DNA follows: TGCAGCGTTGAAGAACCGCCCCGGGACAGGGTTGACAATGAGCAGTTCTTC. It yields the protein CSVEEPPRDRVDNEQFF.

The chain is built from TRBV10-3 and TRBJ1-1; D is undetermined. This CDR3 is 15 amino acids long. V lost 0 bases and J lost 0, with 8 bases in between. Germline V gives CDR1 ENHRY, CDR2 SYGVKD. CDR3 coding DNA: TGTGCCATCAGTGAGTCGAACTTCATGAACACTGAAGCTTTCTTT. This translates into CAISESNFMNTEAFF.

The chain employs TRBV7-2 and TRBJ2-3, with 9 bases identical to TRBD1. Per germline, CDR1 SGHTA and CDR2 FQGNSA. V dropped 5 bases and J dropped 7; count of bases not matched to a gene: 7. The CDR3 loop spans 14 amino acids. CDR3 region: CASSLGTGWNTQYF. The CDR3 DNA is TGTGCCAGCAGCCTCGGGACAGGGTGGAATACGCAGTATTTT. Together with reference TRBV7-2 and TRBJ2-3, the CDR3 gives the full variable domain: GAGVSQSPSNKVTEKGKDVELRCDPISGHTALYWYRQSLGQGLEFLIYFQGNSAPDKSGLPSDRFSAERTGGSVSTLTIQRTQQEDSAVYLCASSLGTGWNTQYFGPGTRLTVL.

This chain connects TRBV28 to TRBJ1-2, with TRBD1 matching over 7 bases. V was clipped by 11 bases and J by 4 bases; unmatched bases: 13. The CDR3 extends over 14 amino acids. Germline lookup yields CDR1 MDHEN and CDR2 SYDVKM. CDR3 in amino acids: CAARGGDRGYGYTF. CDR3 bases: TGTGCCGCCAGAGGGGGCGACAGAGGCTATGGCTACACCTTC.